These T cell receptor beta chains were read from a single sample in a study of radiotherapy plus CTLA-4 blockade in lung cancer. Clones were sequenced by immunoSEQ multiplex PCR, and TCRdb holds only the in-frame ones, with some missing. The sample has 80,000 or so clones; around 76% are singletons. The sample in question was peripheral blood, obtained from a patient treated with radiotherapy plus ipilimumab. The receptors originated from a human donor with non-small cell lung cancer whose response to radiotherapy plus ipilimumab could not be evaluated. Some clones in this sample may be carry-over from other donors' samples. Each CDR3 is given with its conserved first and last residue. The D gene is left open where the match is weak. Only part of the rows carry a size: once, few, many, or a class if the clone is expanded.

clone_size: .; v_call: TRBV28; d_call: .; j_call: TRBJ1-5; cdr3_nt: TGTGCCAGCAGTTTATTCTCGAGCAATCAGCCCCAGCATTTT; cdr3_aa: CASSLFSSNQPQHF
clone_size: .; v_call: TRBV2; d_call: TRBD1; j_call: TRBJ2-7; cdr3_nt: TGTGCCAGCAACCCCGACAGGGGAGACGAGCAGTACTTC; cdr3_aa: CASNPDRGDEQYF
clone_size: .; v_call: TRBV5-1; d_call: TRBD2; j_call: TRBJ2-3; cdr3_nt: TGCGCCAGCAGCTGGGAGGGACTTCCTAGCACAGATACGCAGTATTTT; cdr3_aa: CASSWEGLPSTDTQYF
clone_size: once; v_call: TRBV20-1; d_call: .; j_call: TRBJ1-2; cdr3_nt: TGCAGTGCTCCAAACTATGGCTACACCTTC; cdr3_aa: CSAPNYGYTF
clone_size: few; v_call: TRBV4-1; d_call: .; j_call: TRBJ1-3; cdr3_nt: TGCGCCAGCAGCCAAAGCGGAGTCCCCTCTGGAAACACCATATATTTT; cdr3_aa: CASSQSGVPSGNTIYF
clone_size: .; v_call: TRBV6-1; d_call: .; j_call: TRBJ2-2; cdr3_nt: TGTGCCAGCAGCGCCAGACAGGCGAACACCGGGGAGCTGTTTTTT; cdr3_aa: CASSARQANTGELFF
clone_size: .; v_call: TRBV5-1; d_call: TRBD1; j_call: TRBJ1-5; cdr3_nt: TGCGCCAGCAGTCAGGGGGCGGAACAGCCCCAGCATTTT; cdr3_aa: CASSQGAEQPQHF
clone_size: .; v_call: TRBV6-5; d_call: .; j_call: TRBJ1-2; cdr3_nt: TGTGCCAGCAGTTACGACAGGAGTAACTATGGCTACACCTTC; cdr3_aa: CASSYDRSNYGYTF
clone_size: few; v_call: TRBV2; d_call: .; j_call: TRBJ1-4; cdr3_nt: TGTGCCAGCACCGCACAGGGAGTTTATGAAAAACTGTTTTTT; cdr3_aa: CASTAQGVYEKLFF
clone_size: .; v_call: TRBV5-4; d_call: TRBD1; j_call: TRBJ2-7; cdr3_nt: TGTGCCAGCAGCTTCGGACAGGGGACTTTCTACGAGCAGTACTTC; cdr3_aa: CASSFGQGTFYEQYF
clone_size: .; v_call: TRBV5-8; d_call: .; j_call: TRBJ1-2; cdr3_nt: TGTGCCAGCAGCTTTTCCCGGAGCTATGGCTACACCTTC; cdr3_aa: CASSFSRSYGYTF
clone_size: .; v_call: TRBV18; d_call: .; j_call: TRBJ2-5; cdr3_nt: TGTGCCAGCTCATCTCCGGGACAATTGGAGACCCAGTACTTC; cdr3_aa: CASSSPGQLETQYF
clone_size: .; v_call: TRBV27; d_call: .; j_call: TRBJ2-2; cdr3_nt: TGTGCCAGCAACCTACAGGGGAACACCGGGGAGCTGTTTTTT; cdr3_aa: CASNLQGNTGELFF
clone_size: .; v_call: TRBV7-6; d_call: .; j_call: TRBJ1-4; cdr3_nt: TGTGCCAGCAGCTTAGAGGCGGGAATCGGGGAAAAACTGTTTTTT; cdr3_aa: CASSLEAGIGEKLFF
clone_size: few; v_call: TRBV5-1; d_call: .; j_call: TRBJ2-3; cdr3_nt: TGCGCCAGCAGCTTGACTGCTACTAGCACAGATACGCAGTATTTT; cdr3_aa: CASSLTATSTDTQYF
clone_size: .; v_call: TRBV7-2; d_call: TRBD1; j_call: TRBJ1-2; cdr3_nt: TGTGCCAGCAGCTCCCAGGGGGCGGGTGGCTACACCTTC; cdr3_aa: CASSSQGAGGYTF
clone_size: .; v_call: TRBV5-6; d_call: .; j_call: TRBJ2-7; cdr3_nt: TGTGCCAGCAGCTTCGGACAGAGACGGTACTTC; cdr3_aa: CASSFGQRRYF
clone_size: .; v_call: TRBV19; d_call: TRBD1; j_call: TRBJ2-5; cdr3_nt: TGTGCCAGTAGGGTCCTCGGACAGGGCCCTCAAGAGACCCAGTACTTC; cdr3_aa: CASRVLGQGPQETQYF
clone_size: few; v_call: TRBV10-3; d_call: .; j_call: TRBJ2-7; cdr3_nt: TGTGCCATCAGTGAGTTTGGGGAGTACGAGCAGTACTTC; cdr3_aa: CAISEFGEYEQYF
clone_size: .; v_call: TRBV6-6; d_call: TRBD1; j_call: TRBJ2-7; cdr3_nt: TGTGCCAGCACCGGGGGGGACAGGGGGTCCTACGAGCAGTACTTC; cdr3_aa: CASTGGDRGSYEQYF
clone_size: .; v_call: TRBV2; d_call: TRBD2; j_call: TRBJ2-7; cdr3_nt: TGTGCCAGCTCAGGGACTAGCGGGTCCGAGCAGTACTTC; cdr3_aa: CASSGTSGSEQYF
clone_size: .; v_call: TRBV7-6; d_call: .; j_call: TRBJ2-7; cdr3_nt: TGTGCCAGCAGCCTCAGGGAAACCTACGAGCAGTACTTC; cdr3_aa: CASSLRETYEQYF
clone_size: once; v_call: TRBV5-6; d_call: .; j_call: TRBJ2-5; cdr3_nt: TGTGCCAGCAGCCCCGTCGGTAGGGGAGAGACCCAGTACTTC; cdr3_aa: CASSPVGRGETQYF
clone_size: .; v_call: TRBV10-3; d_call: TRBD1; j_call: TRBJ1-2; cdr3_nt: TGTGCCATCAGTCCAGGGGGCGCTAACTATGGCTACACCTTC; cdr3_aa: CAISPGGANYGYTF
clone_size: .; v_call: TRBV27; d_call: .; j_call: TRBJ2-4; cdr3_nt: TGTGCCAGCAGTTTATGGGGCGGTAGAGCCAAAAACATTCAGTACTTC; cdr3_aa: CASSLWGGRAKNIQYF
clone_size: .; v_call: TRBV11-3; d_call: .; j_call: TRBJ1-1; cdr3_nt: TGTGCCAGCAGCTTAGGTATGAACACTGAAGCTTTCTTT; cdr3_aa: CASSLGMNTEAFF
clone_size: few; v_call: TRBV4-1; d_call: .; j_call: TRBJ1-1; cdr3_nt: TGCGCCAGCACCTCAAGGGGAACAGATATGAACACTGAAGCTTTCTTT; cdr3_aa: CASTSRGTDMNTEAFF
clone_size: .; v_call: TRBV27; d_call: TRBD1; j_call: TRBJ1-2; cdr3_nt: TGTGCCAGCAGTTTACATGGACAGGGGGTTCGGGGCTACACCTTC; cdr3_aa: CASSLHGQGVRGYTF
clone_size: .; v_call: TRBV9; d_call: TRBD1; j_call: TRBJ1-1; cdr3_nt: TGTGCCAGCAGCCCGCGGACAGGAAGGAGCACTGAAGCTTTCTTT; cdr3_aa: CASSPRTGRSTEAFF
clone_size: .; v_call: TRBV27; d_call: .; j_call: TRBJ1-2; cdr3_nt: TGTGCCAGCCATAAAGAGACAGGCTATGGCTACACCTTC; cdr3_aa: CASHKETGYGYTF
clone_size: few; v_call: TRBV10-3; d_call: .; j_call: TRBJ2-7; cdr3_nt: TGTGCCATCAGTGAGTCCCTGATTCCTACCTACGAGCAGTACTTC; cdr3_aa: CAISESLIPTYEQYF
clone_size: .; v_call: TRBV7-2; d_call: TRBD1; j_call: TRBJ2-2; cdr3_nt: TGTGCCAGCAGCTTAGTCCGACAGGGCCCATTGAACACCGGGGAGCTGTTTTTT; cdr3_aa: CASSLVRQGPLNTGELFF
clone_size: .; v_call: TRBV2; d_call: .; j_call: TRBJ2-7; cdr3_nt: TGTGCCAGCATCAGATCCTACGAGCAGTACTTC; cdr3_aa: CASIRSYEQYF
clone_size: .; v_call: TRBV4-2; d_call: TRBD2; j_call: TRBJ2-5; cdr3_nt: TGTGCCAGCAGCCGCCTTCCGGGACTAGCGGAGACCCAGTACTTC; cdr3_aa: CASSRLPGLAETQYF
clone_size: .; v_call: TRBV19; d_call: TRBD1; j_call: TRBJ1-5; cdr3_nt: TGTGCCAGTAGTATCTTGACAGGGCGATTAAACAATCAGCCCCAGCATTTT; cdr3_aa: CASSILTGRLNNQPQHF
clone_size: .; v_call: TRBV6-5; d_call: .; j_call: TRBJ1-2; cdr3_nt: TGTGCCAGCAGTTTTACGACAGGAACCAACTATGGCTACACCTTC; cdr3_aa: CASSFTTGTNYGYTF
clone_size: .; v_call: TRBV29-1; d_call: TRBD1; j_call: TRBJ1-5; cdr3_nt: TGCAGCGTAGGGGACAGGAATCAGCCCCAGCATTTT; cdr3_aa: CSVGDRNQPQHF
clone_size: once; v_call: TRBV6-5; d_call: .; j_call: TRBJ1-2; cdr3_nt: TGTGCCAGCACCCGGACGGGGGTGGGCTACACCTTC; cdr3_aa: CASTRTGVGYTF
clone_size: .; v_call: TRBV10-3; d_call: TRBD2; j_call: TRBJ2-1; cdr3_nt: TGTGCCATCAGCGTACAGACTAGCGGGGTTTCCTACAATGAGCAGTTCTTC; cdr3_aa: CAISVQTSGVSYNEQFF
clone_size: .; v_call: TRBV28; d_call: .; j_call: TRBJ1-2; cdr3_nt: TGTGCCAGCAGTTTATCGGGTCTTTTCTATGGCTACACCTTC; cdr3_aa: CASSLSGLFYGYTF
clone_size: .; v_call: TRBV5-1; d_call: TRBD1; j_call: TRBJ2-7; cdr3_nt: TGCGCCAGCAGCGGCGCCGGGACAGAGTACGAGCAGTACTTC; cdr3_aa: CASSGAGTEYEQYF
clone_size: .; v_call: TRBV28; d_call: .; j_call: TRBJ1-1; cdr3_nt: TGTGCCAGCAGTCCCCTTGGTGGCGGGCTGAACACTGAAGCTTTCTTT; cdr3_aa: CASSPLGGGLNTEAFF
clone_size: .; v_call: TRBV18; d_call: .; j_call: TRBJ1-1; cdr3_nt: TGTGCCAGCTCACCACTTCTACCCGACAGAAGGGGGAACACTGAAGCTTTCTTT; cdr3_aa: CASSPLLPDRRGNTEAFF